One sample yielded the 32 T cell receptor beta chains listed below, sequenced in a study of blood T cell repertoires in COVID-19. The protocol was immunoSEQ multiplex PCR, while the TCRdb copy is restricted to in-frame clones and leaves out a portion. Among 150,000 to 200,000 clones listed, 65% to 80% were seen once. Sequencing was performed on PBMCs or T cells enriched from blood (not recorded which). These receptors all stem from a woman in her seventies in a cohort exposed to, infected with or recovered from COVID-19 (not recorded which).

The V call is TRBV6-5, the J call TRBJ1-1; D is ambiguous. Per germline, CDR1 MNHEY and CDR2 SVGAGI. CDR3 size: 13 residues. V was trimmed by 2 bases and J by 8 bases, leaving 12 bases between them. This CDR3 is CASSYVGEDEAFF. The CDR3 DNA is TGTGCCAGCAGTTACGTCGGGGAGGACGAAGCTTTCTTT.

The table lists this clone with a few counts. This sequence joins TRBV28 and TRBJ1-5; TRBD1 might be the D (6 bases). Per germline, CDR1 MDHEN and CDR2 SYDVKM. Trimming cost V 4 bases and J 10 bases, with 20 bases left between them. The CDR3 length is 15 residues. The CDR3 DNA follows: TGTGCCAGCAGTTCGGGGGGGCAGGGCTTTAATCCCCAGCATTTT. This encodes CASSSGGQGFNPQHF.

The sample holds a few counts of this clone. The rearrangement links TRBV3-1 (or the pseudogene TRBV3-2) to TRBJ1-1; TRBD1 aligns across 9 bases. Trimming removed 2 bases from V and 3 bases from J; junction bases left unmatched: 10. The CDR3 is made up of 17 amino acids. CDR1 is LGHDT, CDR2 YNNKEL, per germline (reference sequence). The CDR3 sequence is CASSQTTTGGAYTEAFF. The CDR3 nucleotides are TGTGCCAGCAGCCAAACCACCACAGGGGGCGCTTACACTGAAGCTTTCTTT.

Of note for this clone: One end of the junction is discordant with germline, which a read error may explain. The chain employs TRBV7-9 and TRBJ2-5, with D perhaps matching TRBD1 (6 bases). CDR3 size: 13 residues. Per germline, CDR1 SEHNR and CDR2 FQNEAQ (reference sequence). The DNA of the CDR3 is TGTGCCAGCAGCTACATAGGGCGGACAGTTACAGACTTC. Amino acid sequence: CASSYIGRTVTDF.

This clone was seen a single time. The chain links TRBV23-1 to TRBJ2-5; 7 positions match TRBD1. TRBV23-1 is an ORF; its function is uncertain. The V gene end was trimmed by 4 bases and the J gene end by 1 base; junction bases not matched to a gene: 6. The length of the CDR3 is 15 residues. The CDR3 here is CASSPPGTAQETQYF. For the CDR3, the DNA is TGCGCCAGCAGTCCTCCCGGGACAGCCCAAGAGACCCAGTACTTC.

The chain carries TRBV4-1 and TRBJ2-2; D is perhaps TRBD1 (5 bases). Deletions cut 2 bases from V and 6 bases from J, with 22 bases between. Germline CDR1 reads MGHRA; CDR2 reads YSYEKL. This CDR3 has 18 amino acids. CDR3 residues: CASSQQVLATDGAGELFF. The CDR3 nucleotides are TGCGCCAGCAGCCAACAAGTCCTGGCGACAGATGGGGCCGGGGAGCTGTTTTTT.

The J gene is TRBJ2-6, the V gene TRBV28; TRBD1 is a possible D gene (5 bases). There are 18 residues in the CDR3. Germline CDR1 and CDR2: MDHEN and SYDVKM. The V and J ends lost 7 bases and 4 bases respectively, with 23 bases between them. CDR3 protein: CASTTLADTYLGANVLTF. The CDR3 nucleotides read TGTGCCAGCACTACCCTCGCGGACACCTACTTGGGGGCCAACGTCCTGACTTTC.

The gene calls are TRBV7-3 and TRBJ1-6, with a tentative D call TRBD1 (5 bases). V was pared by 4 bases and J by 6 bases, with 10 bases between. From germline, CDR1 is SGHTA and CDR2 FQGTGA. CDR3 length: 14 residues. CDR3 sequence (DNA): TGTGCCAGCAGCTCAGGGATCCGTAATTCACCCCTCCACTTT. The encoded protein is CASSSGIRNSPLHF.

The CDR3 bases are TGTGCCATCAGTGAGACCGACCAGACAGTACGAGAGACCCAGTACTTC. Translated: CAISETDQTVRETQYF. The chain recombines TRBV10-3 with TRBJ2-5; a weak D match, TRBD1 (5 bases). This CDR3 has 16 amino acids. With 2 bases removed from V and 4 bases from J, the gap between germline ends came to 17 bases. From germline, CDR1 is ENHRY and CDR2 SYGVKD.

The chain couples TRBV13 to TRBJ1-6; D is unresolved. This CDR3 region has 12 residues. From germline, CDR1 is PRHDT and CDR2 FYEKMQ (reference sequence). Trimming removed 5 bases from V and 6 bases from J, with 5 bases in between. This CDR3 is CASSTFNSPLHF. CDR3 nucleotide sequence: TGTGCCAGCAGCACTTTTAATTCACCCCTCCACTTT.

This CDR3 is CASSDLKKAGRYEQYF. The CDR3 nucleotides read TGTGCCAGCAGCGACCTAAAGAAGGCGGGAAGGTACGAGCAGTACTTC. The rearrangement joins TRBV27 to TRBJ2-7; maybe TRBD2 (6 bases). This CDR3 is 16 amino acids long. V was cut by 6 bases and J by 4 bases, with 22 bases left in between. CDR1 is MNHEY, CDR2 SMNVEV, per germline (reference sequence).

The chain uses TRBV28 and TRBJ1-2, with 8 bases fitting TRBD1. Unmatched junction bases numbered 17, after V lost 6 bases and J lost 8 bases. The germline gives CDR1 MDHEN, CDR2 SYDVKM. This CDR3 spans 16 amino acids. The CDR3 loop is CASSPPGTRTGQGYTF. The CDR3 region has the DNA TGTGCCAGCAGCCCCCCTGGTACCCGGACAGGGCAAGGCTACACCTTC.

This clone is a singleton in its sample. The J gene is TRBJ1-1, the V gene TRBV12-3 or TRBV12-4; 7 bases line up with TRBD1. This CDR3 is built from 13 residues. J was trimmed by 1 base and V by 10 bases; bases with no gene match: 6. CDR3 bases: TGTGCCACCAAGGGGGCGGGGAACACTGAAGCTTTCTTT. Protein sequence: CATKGAGNTEAFF.

This chain connects TRBV19 to TRBJ2-2; possibly TRBD1 for D (6 bases). The CDR3 is 15 residues long. The germline V and J ends were trimmed by 6 bases and 6 bases, with 17 bases remaining between them. Germline loops: CDR1 LNHDA, CDR2 SQIVND (reference sequence). CDR3 DNA sequence: TGTGCCAGTAGCCGCCTCTACCACAGGGCCGGGGAGCTGTTTTTT. Translated, it gives CASSRLYHRAGELFF.

This chain links TRBV28 with TRBJ2-7; D perhaps matches TRBD2 (6 bases). CDR1 is MDHEN and CDR2 is SYDVKM in the germline V gene. The CDR3 runs to 15 residues. Trimming removed 8 bases at V and 0 bases at J, with 17 bases between. CDR3 sequence (DNA): TGTGCCAGCGCCCCAGCGGGCGTCCTCTCCTACGAGCAGTACTTC. Residues: CASAPAGVLSYEQYF.

This chain joins TRBV27 and TRBJ1-6, with TRBD1 matching over 10 bases. This CDR3 is built from 15 residues. J gave up 7 bases and V 5 bases, and 5 bases lay outside the gene matches. From germline, CDR1 is MNHEY and CDR2 SMNVEV (reference sequence). In nucleotides, the CDR3 is TGTGCCAGCAGTCCAATGGGACAGGGGAATTCACCCCTCCACTTT. It encodes CASSPMGQGNSPLHF.

The chain uses TRBV7-9 and TRBJ2-5, with a tentative D call TRBD2 (6 bases). CDR1 is SEHNR, CDR2 FQNEAQ, per germline (reference sequence). Trimming removed 2 bases from V and 2 bases from J, with 15 bases in between. The CDR3 is 16 residues long. This CDR3 reads CASSLQSRDFQETQYF. The CDR3 nucleotides are TGTGCCAGCAGCTTACAATCCCGGGACTTTCAAGAGACCCAGTACTTC.

V gene TRBV5-4 combines with J gene TRBJ2-3; tentatively, D is TRBD2 (5 bases). The germline V gene encodes CDR1 SGHNT and CDR2 YYREEE (reference sequence). The germline V and J ends were trimmed by 4 bases and 9 bases, with 18 bases remaining between them. The CDR3 covers 14 residues. The CDR3 sequence is CASSPDALAGTQYF. CDR3 DNA: TGTGCCAGCAGCCCTGACGCCCTAGCAGGCACGCAGTATTTT.

The DNA of the CDR3 is TGCGCCAGCAGCGGTGGCACAACTAATGAAAAACTGTTTTTT. This gives the protein CASSGGTTNEKLFF. The V and J genes are TRBV5-1 and TRBJ1-4; D not resolved. The V gene's germline CDR1 is SGHRS and CDR2 YFSETQ. The V and J ends lost 4 bases and 0 bases respectively, with 7 bases between them. This CDR3 is 14 amino acids long.

This clone has at least ten counts. The CDR3 DNA reads as TGTGCCAGCAGCTTAGAATTGCGCAGGGGTGGGCAGCCCCAGCATTTT. This sequence encodes CASSLELRRGGQPQHF. The V call is TRBV7-8, the J call TRBJ1-5, with TRBD1 as a possible D gene (6 bases). Trimming shortened V by 1 base and J by 7 bases, and 17 bases separated the two germline ends. From germline, CDR1 is SGHVS and CDR2 FQNEAQ. CDR3 length: 16 residues.

This clone has a handful of counts. The chain combines TRBV18 with TRBJ2-1; 15 positions match TRBD2. The CDR3 consists of 17 residues. V lost 3 bases, J lost 7 bases, and 7 bases stayed unmatched. Looked up from germline, CDR1 is KGHSH and CDR2 is LQKENI. The CDR3 here is CASSPPGLAGGQNEQFF. CDR3 nucleotide sequence: TGTGCCAGCTCACCGCCGGGACTAGCGGGAGGTCAAAATGAGCAGTTCTTC.

CDR3 DNA sequence: TGTGCCAGTAGTGCCGGGGACAGGGTCTTCAACTATGGCTACACCTTC. This gives the protein CASSAGDRVFNYGYTF. V and J are TRBV19 and TRBJ1-2, with 9 positions matching TRBD1. The CDR3 runs to 16 residues. The ends lost 5 bases at V and 2 bases at J; junction bases unmatched: 9. Germline CDR1 is LNHDA and CDR2 is SQIVND (reference sequence).

The V gene is TRBV6-6, the J gene TRBJ1-1, with TRBD1 identical over 7 bases. This CDR3 contains 13 residues. With 5 bases clipped from V and 3 bases from J, the junction kept 3 bases outside the gene matches. The V gene's germline CDR1 is MNHNY and CDR2 SVGAGI (reference sequence). CDR3 DNA: TGTGCCAGCAGTGACAGGGTCTACACTGAAGCTTTCTTT. It translates to CASSDRVYTEAFF.

J is TRBJ2-7 and V is TRBV6-5; TRBD1 might be the D (6 bases). Trimming cost V 5 bases and J 3 bases, with 14 bases left between them. CDR3 length: 14 residues. Germline V CDR1 and CDR2: MNHEY, SVGAGI. CDR3 sequence: CASSPRQVGYEQYF. CDR3 nucleotide sequence: TGTGCCAGCAGTCCCAGACAGGTCGGCTACGAGCAGTACTTC.

This rearrangement joins TRBV3-1 (or the pseudogene TRBV3-2) to TRBJ2-3; D is unclear. V lost 1 base, J lost 6 bases, and 11 bases lay in between. The CDR3 totals 14 residues. The germline V gene encodes CDR1 LGHDT and CDR2 YNNKEL (reference sequence). CDR3 nucleotides: TGTGCCAGCAGCCAAGGATCGGCGGCGGATACGCAGTATTTT. It translates to CASSQGSAADTQYF.

The chain recombines TRBV6-5 with TRBJ1-2, with D hard to call. The CDR3 covers 14 residues. CDR1 and CDR2 (germline): MNHEY, SVGAGI. The V end lost 7 bases, the J end lost 2 bases, and 14 bases lay between the germline ends. The CDR3 DNA follows: TGTGCCAGCATGAGGCAGTCTGGAAACTATGGCTACACCTTC. This translates into CASMRQSGNYGYTF.

This chain connects TRBV9 to TRBJ2-1; 7 positions match TRBD1. The CDR3 extends over 14 amino acids. V trimming: 4 bases; J trimming: 10 bases; junction bases outside the gene matches: 11. In germline, CDR1 is SGDLS, CDR2 YYNGEE. In DNA, the CDR3 is TGTGCCAGCAGCTTAGAGGGGGCCGGAAGGGAGCAGTTCTTC. It encodes CASSLEGAGREQFF.

The CDR3 here is CASSDGQDTYGYTF. The DNA of the CDR3 is TGTGCCAGCTCAGATGGACAGGACACCTATGGCTACACCTTC. The rearrangement uses TRBV18 and TRBJ1-2, with 7 bases aligning to TRBD1. The CDR3 covers 14 residues. V dropped 5 bases and J dropped 4; count of bases not matched to a gene: 7. CDR1 is KGHSH, CDR2 LQKENI, per germline.

In DNA, the CDR3 is TGTGCCAGCAGTAGACGATTAGCAAGAGGGGGAGATACGCAGTATTTT. Its protein is CASSRRLARGGDTQYF. The chain employs TRBV2 and TRBJ2-3, with D possibly TRBD1 on 6 matching bases. CDR1 SNHLY and CDR2 FYNNEI come from the germline V gene. Trimming cost V 5 bases and J 5 bases, with 20 bases left between them. This CDR3 has 16 residues. The full variable domain, its missing parts supplied by reference TRBV2 and TRBJ2-3, is EPEVTQTPSHQVTQMGQEVILRCVPISNHLYFYWYRQILGQKVEFLVSFYNNEISEKSEIFDDQFSVERPDGSNFTLKIRSTKLEDSAMYFCASSRRLARGGDTQYFGPGTRLTVL.

The chain employs TRBV3-1 (or the pseudogene TRBV3-2) and TRBJ1-1, with D perhaps TRBD1 (5 bases). Germline assignment: CDR1 LGHDT and CDR2 YNNKEL (reference sequence). V lost 4 bases and J 5 bases, leaving 14 bases between the germline ends. The CDR3 is 14 residues long. The CDR3 is CASSPGRGWTEAFF. CDR3 DNA: TGTGCCAGCAGCCCCGGTAGGGGCTGGACTGAAGCTTTCTTT.

J is TRBJ1-1 and V is TRBV19; D might be TRBD1 (5 bases). The length of the CDR3 is 13 residues. Germline V CDR1 and CDR2: LNHDA, SQIVND (reference sequence). Trimming cost V 5 bases and J 1 base, with 8 bases left between them. The CDR3 nucleotides read TGTGCCAGTAGTCTAGGACAGAACACTGAAGCTTTCTTT. It yields the protein CASSLGQNTEAFF.

V usage is TRBV9 and J usage is TRBJ2-5, with TRBD2 identical over 9 bases. Germline-derived CDR1 and CDR2 are SGDLS and YYNGEE. The V and J ends lost 0 bases and 3 bases, in that order; junction bases with no gene match: 6. The CDR3 consists of 16 residues. This CDR3 is CASSVAAGGHEETQYF. DNA of the CDR3: TGTGCCAGCAGCGTAGCGGCGGGAGGGCATGAAGAGACCCAGTACTTC.